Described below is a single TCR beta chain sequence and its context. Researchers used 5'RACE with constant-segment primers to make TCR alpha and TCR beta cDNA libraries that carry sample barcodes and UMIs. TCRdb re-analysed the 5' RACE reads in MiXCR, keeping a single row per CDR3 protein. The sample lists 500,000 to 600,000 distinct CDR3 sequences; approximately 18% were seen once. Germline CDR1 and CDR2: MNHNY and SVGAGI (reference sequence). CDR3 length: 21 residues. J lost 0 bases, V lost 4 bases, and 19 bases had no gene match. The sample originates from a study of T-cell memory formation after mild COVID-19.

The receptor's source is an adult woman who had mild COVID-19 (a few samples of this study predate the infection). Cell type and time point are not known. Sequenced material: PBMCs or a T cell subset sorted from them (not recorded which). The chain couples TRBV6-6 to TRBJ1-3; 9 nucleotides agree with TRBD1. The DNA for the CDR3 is TGTGCCAGCAGTTCCGGATCCACCGGGACAGGGCTAAGGTCCTCTGGAAACACCATATATTTT. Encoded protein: CASSSGSTGTGLRSSGNTIYF.